This T cell receptor beta chain was recorded in a study of blood T cells in healthy people across ages. Using a J-beta primer mix together with a sample-barcoded 5' primer, a second PCR was run for roughly 6 to 11 cycles. TCRdb reprocessed the 5' RACE reads with MiXCR, giving one entry per CDR3 protein. The sample records roughly 1,100,000 distinct CDR3 sequences, roughly 24% being singletons. Trimming cost V 7 bases and J 6 bases, with 12 bases left between them. The germline gives CDR1 MNHEY, CDR2 SVGAGI. The CDR3 has 12 amino acids. This sample also appeared in a second study, on T cells of mothers and their children.

The origin of this receptor is a girl between 2 and 10 years old in good health. The sequencing sample was made of blood. V gene TRBV6-5 combines with J gene TRBJ1-2, with TRBD1 as a possible D gene (5 bases). CDR3 in DNA: TGTGCCAGCAAGGAGGGGAGCGATGGCTACACCTTC. Encoded protein: CASKEGSDGYTF.